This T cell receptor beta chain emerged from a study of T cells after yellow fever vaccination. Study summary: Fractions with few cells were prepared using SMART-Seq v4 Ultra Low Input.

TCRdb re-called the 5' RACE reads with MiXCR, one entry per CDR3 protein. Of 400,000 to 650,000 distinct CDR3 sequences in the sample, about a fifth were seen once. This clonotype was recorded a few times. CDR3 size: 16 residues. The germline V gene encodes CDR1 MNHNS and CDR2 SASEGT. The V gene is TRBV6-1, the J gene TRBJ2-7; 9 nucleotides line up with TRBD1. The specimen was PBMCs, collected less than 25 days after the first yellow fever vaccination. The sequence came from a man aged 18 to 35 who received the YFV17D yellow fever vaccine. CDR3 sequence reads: CASSDPPGQGPYGQYV. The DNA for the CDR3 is TGTGCCAGCAGTGACCCACCGGGACAGGGACCCTACGGGCAGTACGTC.